This T cell receptor (beta chain) appears in the sequencing data of a study of shared clonotypes between healthy human individuals. Study at large: Donors had three CD4 naive, three CD4 memory, two CD8 naive and one CD8 memory plate apiece.

All donors were Caucasian adults living in Nashville, Tennessee. Generated by immunoSEQ multiplex PCR, the TCRdb table keeps only in-frame clones and is missing some. Among more than 550,000 clones listed, over 60% were seen once. The trim removed 3 bases at V and 4 bases at J, leaving 2 bases unmatched. The V gene's germline CDR1 is SGHKS and CDR2 YYEKEE (reference sequence). The CDR3 extends over 14 amino acids. The sequenced sample was memory CD4+ T cells sorted from blood. Subset described: CD45RA-negative fraction. The chain uses TRBV5-5 and TRBJ1-4; TRBD1 matches 8 bases. This sequence originates from a young woman in good health. The CDR3 region is CASSSTGVNEKLFF. In DNA, the CDR3 is TGTGCCAGCAGCTCGACAGGGGTTAATGAAAAACTGTTTTTT.